The clone carrying this T cell receptor beta chain was found many times. The time point here: before trial treatment. Solid tumors that lacked tumor-infiltrating lymphocytes and were advanced were present in eligible patients. The record originates from a study of low-dose radiotherapy and immunotherapy resistance in tumors. As for the study in general: In Cohort 2, 1 Gy per fraction was delivered every two weeks, for a total of 13 Gy over 26 weeks. Ipilimumab 1 mg/kg every six weeks, together with nivolumab 240 mg every two weeks, was given intravenously to patients. With cycle 1 day 1 as the start, patients took oral aspirin 300 mg daily for four cycles.

Both a constant-region primer and a V-primer adapter served to amplify TCRs across roughly 20 PCR cycles. TCRdb fed the reads into MiXCR, producing one record per CDR3 protein. The data show tens of thousands of distinct CDR3 sequences, with about 10% seen just once and about 6.2% held by the top ten. CDR1 and CDR2 (germline): ENHRY, SYGVKD. V lost 3 bases and J 0 bases, leaving 14 bases between the germline ends. The CDR3 extends over 16 amino acids. The genes are TRBV10-3 and TRBJ1-1, with unresolved D. The sequencing used PBMCs, collected before treatment. The origin of this receptor is a female donor with ovarian cancer. CDR3 protein: CAISDYLAGVNTEAFF. DNA for the CDR3: TGTGCCATCAGTGACTACCTAGCGGGCGTGAACACTGAAGCTTTCTTT.